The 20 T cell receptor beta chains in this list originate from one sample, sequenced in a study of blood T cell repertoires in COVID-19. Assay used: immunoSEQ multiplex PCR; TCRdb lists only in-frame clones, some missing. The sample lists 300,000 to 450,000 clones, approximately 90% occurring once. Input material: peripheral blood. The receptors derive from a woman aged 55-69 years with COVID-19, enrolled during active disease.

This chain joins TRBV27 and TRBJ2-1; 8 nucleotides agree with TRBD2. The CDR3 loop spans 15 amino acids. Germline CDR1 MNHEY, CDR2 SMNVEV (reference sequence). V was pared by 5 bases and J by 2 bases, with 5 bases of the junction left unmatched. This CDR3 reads CASSPGGAPYNEQFF. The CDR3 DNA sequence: TGTGCCAGCAGTCCCGGGGGGGCCCCCTACAATGAGCAGTTCTTC.

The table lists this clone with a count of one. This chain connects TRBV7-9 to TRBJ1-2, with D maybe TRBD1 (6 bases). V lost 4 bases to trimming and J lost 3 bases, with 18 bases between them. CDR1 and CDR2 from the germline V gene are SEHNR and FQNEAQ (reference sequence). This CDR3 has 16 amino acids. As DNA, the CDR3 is TGTGCCAGCAGCTCATCACCAGGGGATGGAGACTATGGCTACACCTTC. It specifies CASSSSPGDGDYGYTF.

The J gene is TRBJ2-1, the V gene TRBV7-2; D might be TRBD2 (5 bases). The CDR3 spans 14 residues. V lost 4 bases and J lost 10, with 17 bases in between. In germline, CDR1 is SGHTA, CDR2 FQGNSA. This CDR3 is CASSSDLPGSEQFF. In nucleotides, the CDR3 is TGTGCCAGCAGCTCGGACCTTCCGGGATCCGAGCAGTTCTTC.

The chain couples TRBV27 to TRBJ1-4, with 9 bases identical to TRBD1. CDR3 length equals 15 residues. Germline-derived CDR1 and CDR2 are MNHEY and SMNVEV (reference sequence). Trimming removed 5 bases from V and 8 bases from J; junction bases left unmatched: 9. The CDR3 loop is CASSPRDRVGEKLFF. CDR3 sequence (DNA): TGTGCCAGCAGTCCCCGGGACAGGGTAGGGGAAAAACTGTTTTTT.

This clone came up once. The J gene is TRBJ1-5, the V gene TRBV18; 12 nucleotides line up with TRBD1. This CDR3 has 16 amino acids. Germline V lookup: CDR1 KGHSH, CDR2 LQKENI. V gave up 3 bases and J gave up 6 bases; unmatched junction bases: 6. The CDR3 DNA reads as TGTGCCAGCTCACCTTCCGGGACAGGGGGCGGTCAGCCCCAGCATTTT. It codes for CASSPSGTGGGQPQHF. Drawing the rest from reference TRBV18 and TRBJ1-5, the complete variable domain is NAGVMQNPRHLVRRRGQEARLRCSPMKGHSHVYWYRQLPEEGLKFMVYLQKENIIDESGMPKERFSAEFPKEGPSILRIQQVVRGDSAAYFCASSPSGTGGGQPQHFGDGTRLSIL.

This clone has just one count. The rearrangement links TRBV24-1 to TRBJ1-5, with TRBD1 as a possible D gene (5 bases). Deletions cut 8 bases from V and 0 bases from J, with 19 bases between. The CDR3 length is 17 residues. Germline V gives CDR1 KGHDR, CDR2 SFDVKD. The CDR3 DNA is TGTGCCACCAATTGGAGACAGCCCCTGAATAGCAATCAGCCCCAGCATTTT. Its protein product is CATNWRQPLNSNQPQHF.

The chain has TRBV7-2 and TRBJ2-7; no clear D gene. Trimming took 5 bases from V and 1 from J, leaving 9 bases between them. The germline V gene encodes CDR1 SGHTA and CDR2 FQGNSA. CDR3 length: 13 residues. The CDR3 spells CASSADKSYEQYF. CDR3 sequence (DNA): TGTGCCAGCAGCGCAGACAAGTCCTACGAGCAGTACTTC.

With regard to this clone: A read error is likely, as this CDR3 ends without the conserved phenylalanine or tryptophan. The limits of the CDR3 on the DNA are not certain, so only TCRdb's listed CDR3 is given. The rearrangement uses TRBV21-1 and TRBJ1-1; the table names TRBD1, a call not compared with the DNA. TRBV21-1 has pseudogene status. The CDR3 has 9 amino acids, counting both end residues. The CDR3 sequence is CASSKGNRV.

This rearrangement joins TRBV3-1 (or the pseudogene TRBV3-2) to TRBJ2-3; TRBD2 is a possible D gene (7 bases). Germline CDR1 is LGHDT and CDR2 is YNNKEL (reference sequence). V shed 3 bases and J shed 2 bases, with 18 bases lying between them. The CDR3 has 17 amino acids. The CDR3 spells CASSQEGGGRDTDTQYF. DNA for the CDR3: TGTGCCAGCAGCCAGGAAGGGGGGGGCCGCGACACAGATACGCAGTATTTT.

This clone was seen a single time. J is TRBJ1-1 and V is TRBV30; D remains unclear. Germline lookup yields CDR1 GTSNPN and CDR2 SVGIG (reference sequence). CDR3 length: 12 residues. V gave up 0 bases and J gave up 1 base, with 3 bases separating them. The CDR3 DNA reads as TGTGCCTGGAGTGTCGGGAACACTGAAGCTTTCTTT. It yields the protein CAWSVGNTEAFF.

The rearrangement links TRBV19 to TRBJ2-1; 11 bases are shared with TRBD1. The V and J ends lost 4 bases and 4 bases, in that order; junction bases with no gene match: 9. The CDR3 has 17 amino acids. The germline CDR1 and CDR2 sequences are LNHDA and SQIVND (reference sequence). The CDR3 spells CASSTSRGTGGYNEQFF. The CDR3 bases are TGTGCCAGTAGTACGAGCCGGGGGACAGGGGGATACAATGAGCAGTTCTTC.

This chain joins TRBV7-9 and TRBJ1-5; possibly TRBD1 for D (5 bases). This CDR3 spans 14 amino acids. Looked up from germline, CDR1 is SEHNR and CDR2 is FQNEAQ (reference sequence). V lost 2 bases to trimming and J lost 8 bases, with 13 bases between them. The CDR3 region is CASSLSGSNEPQHF. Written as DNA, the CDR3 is TGTGCCAGCAGCTTATCAGGGTCGAACGAGCCCCAGCATTTT.

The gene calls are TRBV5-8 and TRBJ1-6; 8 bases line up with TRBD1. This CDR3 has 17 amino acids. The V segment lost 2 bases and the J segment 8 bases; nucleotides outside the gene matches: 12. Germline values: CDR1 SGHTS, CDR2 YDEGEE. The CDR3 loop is CASSFEYQGALYSPLHF. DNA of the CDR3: TGTGCCAGCAGCTTCGAATACCAGGGGGCTTTGTATTCACCCCTCCACTTT.

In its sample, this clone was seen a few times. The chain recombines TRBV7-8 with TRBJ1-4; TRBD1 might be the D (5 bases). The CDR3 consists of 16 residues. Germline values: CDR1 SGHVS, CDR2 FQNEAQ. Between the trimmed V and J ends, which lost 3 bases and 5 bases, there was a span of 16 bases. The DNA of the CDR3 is TGTGCCAGCAGCTTCGGTTTGGGGCCCCGAAATGAAAAACTGTTTTTT. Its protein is CASSFGLGPRNEKLFF.

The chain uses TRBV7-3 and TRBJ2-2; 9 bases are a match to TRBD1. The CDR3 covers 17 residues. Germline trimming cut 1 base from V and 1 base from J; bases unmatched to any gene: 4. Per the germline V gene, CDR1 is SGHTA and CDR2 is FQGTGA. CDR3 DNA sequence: TGTGCCAGCAGCTTAAGGGCGGGACAGGGGAACACCGGGGAGCTGTTTTTT. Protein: CASSLRAGQGNTGELFF. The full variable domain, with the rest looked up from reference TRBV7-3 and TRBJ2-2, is GAGVSQTPSNKVTEKGKYVELRCDPISGHTALYWYRQSLGQGPEFLIYFQGTGAADDSGLPNDRFFAVRPEGSVSTLKIQRTERGDSAVYLCASSLRAGQGNTGELFFGEGSRLTVL.

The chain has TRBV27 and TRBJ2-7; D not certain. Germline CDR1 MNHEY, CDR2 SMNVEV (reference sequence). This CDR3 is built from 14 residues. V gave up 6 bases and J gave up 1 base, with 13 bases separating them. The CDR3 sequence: CASSRSYGSYEQYF. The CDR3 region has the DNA TGTGCCAGCAGCCGGTCGTACGGTTCCTACGAGCAGTACTTC.

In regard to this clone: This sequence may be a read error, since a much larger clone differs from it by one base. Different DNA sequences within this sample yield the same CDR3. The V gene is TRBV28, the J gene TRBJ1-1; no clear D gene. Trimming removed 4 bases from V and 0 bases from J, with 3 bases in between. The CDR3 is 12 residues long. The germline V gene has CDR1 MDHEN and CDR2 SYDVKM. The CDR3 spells CASSSVNTEAFF. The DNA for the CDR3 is TGTGCCAGCAGTTCCGTGAACACTGAAGCTTTCTTT.

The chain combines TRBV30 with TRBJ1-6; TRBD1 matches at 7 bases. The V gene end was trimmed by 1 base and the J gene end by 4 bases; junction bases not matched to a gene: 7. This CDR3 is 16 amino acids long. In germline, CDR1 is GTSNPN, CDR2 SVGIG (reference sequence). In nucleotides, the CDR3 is TGTGCCTGGAGTGGTCAGACAGGGAGTTATAATTCACCCCTCCACTTT. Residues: CAWSGQTGSYNSPLHF.

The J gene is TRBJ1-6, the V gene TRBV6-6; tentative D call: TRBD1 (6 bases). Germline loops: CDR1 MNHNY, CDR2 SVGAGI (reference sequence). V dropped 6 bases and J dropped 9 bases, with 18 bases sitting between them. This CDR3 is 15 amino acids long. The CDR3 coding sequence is TGTGCCAGCAGCCCCCCAGTAGGGGGTCGTTCACCCCTCCACTTT. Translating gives CASSPPVGGRSPLHF.

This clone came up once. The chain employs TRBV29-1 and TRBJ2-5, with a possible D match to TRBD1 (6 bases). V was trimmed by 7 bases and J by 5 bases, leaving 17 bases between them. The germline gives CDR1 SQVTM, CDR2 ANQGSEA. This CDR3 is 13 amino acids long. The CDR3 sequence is CSGLSTGQETQYF. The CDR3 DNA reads TGCAGCGGGTTATCGACAGGCCAGGAGACCCAGTACTTC. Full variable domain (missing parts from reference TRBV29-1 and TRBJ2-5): SAVISQKPSRDICQRGTSLTIQCQVDSQVTMMFWYRQQPGQSLTLIATANQGSEATYESGFVIDKFPISRPNLTFSTLTVSNMSPEDSSIYLCSGLSTGQETQYFGPGTRLLVL.